The 8 T cell receptor beta chains reported below all come from one sample, sequenced in a study of a mutant IDH1 vaccine in newly diagnosed glioma. Clones were read by immunoSEQ multiplex PCR, and TCRdb kept only the in-frame ones, dropping some. The table lists 45,000 to 60,000 clones, more than 60% of them singletons. Noted time point: baseline, week 1 (first vaccination visit). Treatment in this sample: pre-vaccination baseline after standard-of-care therapy. The starting material was PBMCs, obtained from a glioma patient treated with radiotherapy, temozolomide or both. Every receptor here comes from a woman aged 40-49 years with glioma.

V is TRBV7-2 and J is TRBJ1-5, with a weak D call TRBD1 (5 bases). Trimming took off 3 bases at V and 3 bases at J, with 9 bases between the two ends. The CDR3 spans 14 residues. CDR1 and CDR2 from the germline V gene are SGHTA and FQGNSA. The CDR3: CASSLGQVNQPQHF. The CDR3 DNA sequence: TGTGCCAGCAGCTTGGGGCAGGTCAATCAGCCCCAGCATTTT.

The rearrangement uses TRBV19 and TRBJ1-2, with 8 bases fitting TRBD1. In germline, CDR1 is LNHDA, CDR2 SQIVND (reference sequence). The CDR3 sequence is 14 residues long. V lost 5 bases and J lost 4; bases outside the gene matches: 6. The CDR3 region has the DNA TGTGCCAGTAGTCCGGACAGGGCCTTCTATGGCTACACCTTC. It translates to CASSPDRAFYGYTF. The full variable domain, its missing parts supplied by reference TRBV19 and TRBJ1-2, is DGGITQSPKYLFRKEGQNVTLSCEQNLNHDAMYWYRQDPGQGLRLIYYSQIVNDFQKGDIAEGYSVSREKKESFPLTVTSAQKNPTAFYLCASSPDRAFYGYTFGSGTRLTVV.

The chain couples TRBV27 to TRBJ2-1; D call uncertain. Trimming took off 5 bases at V and 3 bases at J, with 14 bases between the two ends. CDR1 MNHEY and CDR2 SMNVEV come from the germline V gene (reference sequence). CDR3 length: 15 amino acids. Here the CDR3 DNA reads TGTGCCAGCAGTCCCCGAGCCTCGGGCTACAATGAGCAGTTCTTC. Translating it yields CASSPRASGYNEQFF.

This clone was recorded once. The chain has TRBV30 and TRBJ2-3, with 12 bases that match TRBD2. This CDR3 comprises 14 residues. With 2 bases clipped from V and 6 bases from J, the junction kept 3 bases outside the gene matches. The V gene's germline CDR1 is GTSNPN and CDR2 SVGIG (reference sequence). Here the CDR3 DNA reads TGTGCCTGGAGTTCTAGCGGGGGGGCTGATACGCAGTATTTT. As protein: CAWSSSGGADTQYF.

The J gene is TRBJ2-3, the V gene TRBV29-1, with 11 bases aligning to TRBD2. V was pared by 6 bases and J by 7 bases, with 9 bases of the junction left unmatched. CDR1 and CDR2 (germline): SQVTM, ANQGSEA. This CDR3 region has 14 residues. This CDR3 reads CSVPPTSGVNTQYF. CDR3 DNA sequence: TGCAGCGTCCCCCCGACTAGCGGGGTGAATACGCAGTATTTT.

The J gene is TRBJ1-2, the V gene TRBV5-5; D uncertain. V shed 0 bases and J shed 4 bases, with 13 bases lying between them. This CDR3 is built from 15 residues. Germline loops: CDR1 SGHKS, CDR2 YYEKEE (reference sequence). The CDR3 loop is CASSLALEPLYGYTF. CDR3 coding DNA: TGTGCCAGCAGCTTGGCTCTAGAACCCCTCTATGGCTACACCTTC.

The chain uses TRBV18 and TRBJ2-1; 8 bases are shared with TRBD2. V was clipped by 6 bases and J by 1 base; unmatched bases: 8. The CDR3 is made up of 16 amino acids. Germline CDR1 is KGHSH and CDR2 is LQKENI. CDR3 in DNA: TGTGCCAGCTCCCTAGACTTAGCGGGGTCCTACAATGAGCAGTTCTTC. Amino acids: CASSLDLAGSYNEQFF.

The rearrangement links TRBV7-3 to TRBJ1-1; D not resolved. The germline V and J ends were trimmed by 0 bases and 1 base, with 3 bases remaining between them. The CDR3 spans 13 residues. CDR1 SGHTA and CDR2 FQGTGA come from the germline V gene. The CDR3: CASSLTTNTEAFF. The CDR3 coding sequence is TGTGCCAGCAGCTTAACAACGAACACTGAAGCTTTCTTT.